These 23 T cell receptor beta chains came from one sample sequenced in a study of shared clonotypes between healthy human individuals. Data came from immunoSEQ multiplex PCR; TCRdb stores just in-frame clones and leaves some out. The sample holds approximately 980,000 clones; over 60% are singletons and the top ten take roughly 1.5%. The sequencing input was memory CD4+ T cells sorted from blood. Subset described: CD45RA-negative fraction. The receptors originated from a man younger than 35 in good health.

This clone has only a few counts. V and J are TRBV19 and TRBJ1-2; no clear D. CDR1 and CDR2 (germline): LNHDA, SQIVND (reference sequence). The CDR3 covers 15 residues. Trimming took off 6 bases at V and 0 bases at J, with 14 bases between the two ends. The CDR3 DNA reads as TGTGCCAGTAGAGATACGGGGATCTCTAACTATGGCTACACCTTC. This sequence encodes CASRDTGISNYGYTF.

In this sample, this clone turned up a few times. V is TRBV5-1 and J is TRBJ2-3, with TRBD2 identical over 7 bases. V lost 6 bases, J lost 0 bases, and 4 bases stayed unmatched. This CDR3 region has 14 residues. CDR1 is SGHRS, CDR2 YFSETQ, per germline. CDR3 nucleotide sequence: TGCGCCAGCACCGGGGGGTTGAGCACAGATACGCAGTATTTT. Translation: CASTGGLSTDTQYF.

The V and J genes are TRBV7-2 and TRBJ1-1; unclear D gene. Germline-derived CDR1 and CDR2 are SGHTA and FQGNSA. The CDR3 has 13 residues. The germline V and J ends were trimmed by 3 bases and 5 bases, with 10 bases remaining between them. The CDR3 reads CASSFGQGTEAFF. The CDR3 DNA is TGTGCCAGCAGCTTTGGCCAAGGAACTGAAGCTTTCTTT.

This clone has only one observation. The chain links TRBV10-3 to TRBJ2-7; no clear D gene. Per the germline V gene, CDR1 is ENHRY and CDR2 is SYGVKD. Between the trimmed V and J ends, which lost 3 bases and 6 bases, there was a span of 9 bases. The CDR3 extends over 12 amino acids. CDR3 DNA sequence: TGTGCCATCAGTGAAAGGGTTAGCGAGCAGTACTTC. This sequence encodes CAISERVSEQYF.

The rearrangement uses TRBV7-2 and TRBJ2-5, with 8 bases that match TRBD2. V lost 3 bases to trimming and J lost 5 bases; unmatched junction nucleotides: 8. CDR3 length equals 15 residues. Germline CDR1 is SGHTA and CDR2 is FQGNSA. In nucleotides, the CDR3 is TGTGCCAGCAGCTTCCCGGCGGGGGGTCGTGAGACCCAGTACTTC. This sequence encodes CASSFPAGGRETQYF. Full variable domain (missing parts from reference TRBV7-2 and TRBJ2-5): GAGVSQSPSNKVTEKGKDVELRCDPISGHTALYWYRQSLGQGLEFLIYFQGNSAPDKSGLPSDRFSAERTGGSVSTLTIQRTQQEDSAVYLCASSFPAGGRETQYFGPGTRLLVL.

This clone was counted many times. CDR3 region: CASSLRTESPLHF. CDR3 coding DNA: TGTGCCAGCAGTCTAAGGACGGAATCACCCCTCCACTTT. The chain carries TRBV6-5 and TRBJ1-6; D gene unclear. The germline V gene encodes CDR1 MNHEY and CDR2 SVGAGI. The CDR3 has 13 amino acids. V gave up 5 bases and J gave up 10 bases, with 12 bases separating them.

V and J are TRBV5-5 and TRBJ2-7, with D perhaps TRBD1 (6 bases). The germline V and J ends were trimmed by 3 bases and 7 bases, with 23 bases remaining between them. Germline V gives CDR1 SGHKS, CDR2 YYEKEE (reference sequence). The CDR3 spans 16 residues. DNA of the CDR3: TGTGCCAGCAGCTCGGTTCGGGACATCCAATCCCTAGAGCAGTACTTC. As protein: CASSSVRDIQSLEQYF.

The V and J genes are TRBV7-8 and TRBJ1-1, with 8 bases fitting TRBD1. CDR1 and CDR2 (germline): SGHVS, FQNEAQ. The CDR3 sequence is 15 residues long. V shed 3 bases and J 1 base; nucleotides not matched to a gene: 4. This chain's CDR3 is CASSFFDRGNTEAFF. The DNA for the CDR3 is TGTGCCAGCAGCTTTTTTGACAGGGGGAACACTGAAGCTTTCTTT.

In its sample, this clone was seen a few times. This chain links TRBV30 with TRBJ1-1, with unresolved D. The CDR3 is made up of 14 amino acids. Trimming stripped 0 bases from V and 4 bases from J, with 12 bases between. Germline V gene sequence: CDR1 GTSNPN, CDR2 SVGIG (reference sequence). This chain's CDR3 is CAWSVSPGSTEAFF. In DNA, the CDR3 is TGTGCCTGGAGTGTAAGTCCCGGGTCCACTGAAGCTTTCTTT. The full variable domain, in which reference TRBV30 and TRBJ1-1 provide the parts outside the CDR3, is SQTIHQWPATLVQPVGSPLSLECTVEGTSNPNLYWYRQAAGRGLQLLFYSVGIGQISSEVPQNLSASRPQDRQFILSSKKLLLSDSGFYLCAWSVSPGSTEAFFGQGTRLTVV.

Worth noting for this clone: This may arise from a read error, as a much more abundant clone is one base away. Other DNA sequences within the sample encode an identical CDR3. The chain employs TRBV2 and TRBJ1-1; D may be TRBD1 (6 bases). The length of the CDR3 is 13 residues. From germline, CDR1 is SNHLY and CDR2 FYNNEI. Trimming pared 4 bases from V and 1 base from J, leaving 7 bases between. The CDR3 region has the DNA TGTGCCAGCAGTGGAGGGGGGAACACTGAAGCTTTCTTT. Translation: CASSGGGNTEAFF.

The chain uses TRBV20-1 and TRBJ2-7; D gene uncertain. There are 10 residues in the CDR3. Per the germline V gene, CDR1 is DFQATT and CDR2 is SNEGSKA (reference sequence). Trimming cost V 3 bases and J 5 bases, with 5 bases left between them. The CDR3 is CSASLHEQYF. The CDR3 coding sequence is TGCAGTGCTAGTCTCCACGAGCAGTACTTC.

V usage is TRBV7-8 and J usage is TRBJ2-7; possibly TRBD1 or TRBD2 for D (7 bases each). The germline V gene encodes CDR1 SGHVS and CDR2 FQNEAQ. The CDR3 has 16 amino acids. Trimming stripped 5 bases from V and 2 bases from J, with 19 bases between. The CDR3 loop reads CASSPQGGLPPYEQYF. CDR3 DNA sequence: TGTGCCAGCAGCCCCCAGGGGGGGTTACCCCCCTACGAGCAGTACTTC.

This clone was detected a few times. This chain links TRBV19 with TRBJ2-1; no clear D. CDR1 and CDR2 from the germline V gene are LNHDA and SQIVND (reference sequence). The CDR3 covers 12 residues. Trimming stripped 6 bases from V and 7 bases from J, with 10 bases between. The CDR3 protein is CASRDRLNEQFF. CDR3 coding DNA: TGTGCCAGTAGAGACCGGTTAAATGAGCAGTTCTTC.

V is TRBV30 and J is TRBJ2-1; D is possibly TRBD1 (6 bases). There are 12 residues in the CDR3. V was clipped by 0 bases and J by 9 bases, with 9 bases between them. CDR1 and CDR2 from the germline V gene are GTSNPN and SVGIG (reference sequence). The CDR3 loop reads CAWSVRGSEQFF. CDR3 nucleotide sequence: TGTGCCTGGAGTGTAAGGGGGAGTGAGCAGTTCTTC. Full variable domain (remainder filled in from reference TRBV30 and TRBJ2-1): SQTIHQWPATLVQPVGSPLSLECTVEGTSNPNLYWYRQAAGRGLQLLFYSVGIGQISSEVPQNLSASRPQDRQFILSSKKLLLSDSGFYLCAWSVRGSEQFFGPGTRLTVL.

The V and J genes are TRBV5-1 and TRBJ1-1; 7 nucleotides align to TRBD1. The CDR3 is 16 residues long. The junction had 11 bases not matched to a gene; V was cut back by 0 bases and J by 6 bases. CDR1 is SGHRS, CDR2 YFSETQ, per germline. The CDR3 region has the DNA TGCGCCAGCAGCTTGGAAATTGCAGGGGGTGACGCTGAAGCTTTCTTT. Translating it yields CASSLEIAGGDAEAFF.

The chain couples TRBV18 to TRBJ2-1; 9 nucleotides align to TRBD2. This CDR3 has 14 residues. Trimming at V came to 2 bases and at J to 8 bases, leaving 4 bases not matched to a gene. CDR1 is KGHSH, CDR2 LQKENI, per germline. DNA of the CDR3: TGTGCCAGCTCACCAAGCGAGCGGGGGGATGAGCAGTTCTTC. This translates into CASSPSERGDEQFF. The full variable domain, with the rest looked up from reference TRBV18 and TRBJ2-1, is NAGVMQNPRHLVRRRGQEARLRCSPMKGHSHVYWYRQLPEEGLKFMVYLQKENIIDESGMPKERFSAEFPKEGPSILRIQQVVRGDSAAYFCASSPSERGDEQFFGPGTRLTVL.

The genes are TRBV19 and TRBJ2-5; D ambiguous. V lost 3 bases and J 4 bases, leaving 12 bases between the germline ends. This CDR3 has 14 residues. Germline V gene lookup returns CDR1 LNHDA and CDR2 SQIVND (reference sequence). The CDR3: CASSIGIIGETQYF. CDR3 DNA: TGTGCCAGTAGTATTGGCATCATCGGAGAGACCCAGTACTTC. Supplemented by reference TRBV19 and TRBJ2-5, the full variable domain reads DGGITQSPKYLFRKEGQNVTLSCEQNLNHDAMYWYRQDPGQGLRLIYYSQIVNDFQKGDIAEGYSVSREKKESFPLTVTSAQKNPTAFYLCASSIGIIGETQYFGPGTRLLVL.

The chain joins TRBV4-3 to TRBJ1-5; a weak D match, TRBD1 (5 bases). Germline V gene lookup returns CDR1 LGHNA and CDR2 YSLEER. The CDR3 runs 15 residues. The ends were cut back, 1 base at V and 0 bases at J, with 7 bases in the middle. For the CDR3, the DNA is TGCGCCAGCAGCCAAGGGGGGTATAGCAATCAGCCCCAGCATTTT. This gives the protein CASSQGGYSNQPQHF.

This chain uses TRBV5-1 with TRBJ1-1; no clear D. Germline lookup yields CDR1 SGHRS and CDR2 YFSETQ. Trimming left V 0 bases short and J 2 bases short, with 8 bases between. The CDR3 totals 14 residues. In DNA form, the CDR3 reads TGCGCCAGCAGCTTGGACGGCAGCAACACTGAAGCTTTCTTT. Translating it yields CASSLDGSNTEAFF.

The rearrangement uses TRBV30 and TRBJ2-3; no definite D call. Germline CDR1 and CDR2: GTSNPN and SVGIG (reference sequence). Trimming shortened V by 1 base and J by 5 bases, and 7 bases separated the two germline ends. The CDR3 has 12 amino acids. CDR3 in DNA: TGTGCCTGGAGTGAGTCGGGAGATACGCAGTATTTT. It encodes CAWSESGDTQYF. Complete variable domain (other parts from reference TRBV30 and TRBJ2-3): SQTIHQWPATLVQPVGSPLSLECTVEGTSNPNLYWYRQAAGRGLQLLFYSVGIGQISSEVPQNLSASRPQDRQFILSSKKLLLSDSGFYLCAWSESGDTQYFGPGTRLTVL.

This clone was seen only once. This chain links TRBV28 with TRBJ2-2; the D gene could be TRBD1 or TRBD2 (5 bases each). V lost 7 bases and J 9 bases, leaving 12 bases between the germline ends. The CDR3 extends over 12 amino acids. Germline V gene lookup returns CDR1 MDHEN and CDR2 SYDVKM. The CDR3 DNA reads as TGTGCCAGCAATACGGGGCCCTGGGAGCTGTTTTTT. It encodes CASNTGPWELFF.

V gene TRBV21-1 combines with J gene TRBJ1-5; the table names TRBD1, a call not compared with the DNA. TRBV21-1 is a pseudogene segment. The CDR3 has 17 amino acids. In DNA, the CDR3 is TGTGCCAGCAGCAAAGGGGGACAGGGAGGAGGCAATCAGCCCCAGCATTTT. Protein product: CASSKGGQGGGNQPQHF.

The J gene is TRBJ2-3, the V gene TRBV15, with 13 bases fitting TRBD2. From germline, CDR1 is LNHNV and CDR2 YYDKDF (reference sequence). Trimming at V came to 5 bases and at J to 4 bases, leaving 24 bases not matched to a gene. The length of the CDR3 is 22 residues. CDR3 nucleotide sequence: TGTGCCACCAGCGACAAGGGACCCGCACTAGTGCTACTAGCGGGGGGGCCAGATACGCAGTATTTT. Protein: CATSDKGPALVLLAGGPDTQYF.